A single sample gave rise to the 29 T cell receptor beta chains below, sequenced in a study of cytomegalovirus exposure and HLA in healthy donors. Generated by immunoSEQ multiplex PCR, the TCRdb table keeps only in-frame clones and is missing some. Among around 220,000 clones listed, approximately 86% were seen once. The material sequenced was PBMCs. All receptors come from a woman aged 18-30 years in good health and CMV-seronegative.

This sequence joins TRBV4-2 and TRBJ2-7; D uncertain. The germline V and J ends were trimmed by 2 bases and 1 base, with 9 bases remaining between them. This CDR3 contains 14 residues. Germline loops: CDR1 LGHNA, CDR2 YNFKEQ. The CDR3 DNA is TGTGCCAGCAGCCAATCCTCTCGTTCCTACGAGCAGTACTTC. Protein product: CASSQSSRSYEQYF.

The chain combines TRBV30 with TRBJ1-3; possible D gene TRBD1, 6 bases. V was shortened by 0 bases and J by 0 bases, with 9 bases between the two germline ends. Germline V CDR1 and CDR2: GTSNPN, SVGIG (reference sequence). The CDR3 loop spans 15 amino acids. The CDR3 region is CAWSVGASSGNTIYF. The CDR3 DNA follows: TGTGCCTGGAGTGTGGGGGCAAGCTCTGGAAACACCATATATTTT.

The chain combines TRBV7-3 with TRBJ2-7; possibly TRBD1 for D (6 bases). Trimming shortened V by 5 bases and J by 0 bases, and 14 bases separated the two germline ends. From germline, CDR1 is SGHTA and CDR2 FQGTGA. The CDR3 covers 15 residues. The CDR3 reads CASSPGALPSYEQYF. The CDR3, as DNA: TGTGCCAGCAGCCCAGGGGCTCTACCCTCCTACGAGCAGTACTTC.

The chain has TRBV7-8 and TRBJ1-5, with a weak D call TRBD1 (5 bases). The germline CDR1 and CDR2 sequences are SGHVS and FQNEAQ. V was clipped by 2 bases and J by 3 bases, with 14 bases between them. The CDR3 consists of 16 residues. CDR3 protein: CASSLRAGEFNQPQHF. The DNA for the CDR3 is TGTGCCAGCAGCTTAAGGGCGGGGGAGTTCAATCAGCCCCAGCATTTT.

The chain recombines TRBV14 with TRBJ2-1, with D perhaps TRBD2 (5 bases). Trimming stripped 3 bases from V and 2 bases from J, with 11 bases between. The CDR3 extends over 15 amino acids. Germline V gene lookup returns CDR1 SGHDN and CDR2 FVKESK. CDR3 DNA: TGTGCCAGCAGCCAGGAGACTAACGCCTACAATGAGCAGTTCTTC. Encoded protein: CASSQETNAYNEQFF.

The CDR3 DNA reads TGCGCCAGCAGCCAAGTAGCCGGGGGTCACGAGCAGTACTTC. This sequence encodes CASSQVAGGHEQYF. The chain couples TRBV4-1 to TRBJ2-7, with a possible D match to TRBD2 (6 bases). CDR1 is MGHRA and CDR2 is YSYEKL in the germline V gene. The CDR3 is 14 amino acids. Trimming stripped 1 base from V and 5 bases from J, with 12 bases between.

In its sample, this clone was seen once. Here the CDR3 reads CASSLALMTGVYEQYF. CDR3 bases: TGTGCCAGCAGCTTGGCCCTAATGACAGGGGTGTACGAGCAGTACTTC. The chain links TRBV5-5 to TRBJ2-7; 8 bases map to TRBD1. The junction had 9 bases not matched to a gene; V was cut back by 0 bases and J by 4 bases. Germline assignment: CDR1 SGHKS and CDR2 YYEKEE (reference sequence). The CDR3 totals 16 residues.

The chain combines TRBV7-2 with TRBJ2-5; the D gene is possibly TRBD2 (5 bases). The germline V gene has CDR1 SGHTA and CDR2 FQGNSA. Trimming removed 4 bases from V and 5 bases from J, with 14 bases in between. The CDR3 has 14 residues. CDR3 region: CASSSGRLRETQYF. The CDR3 DNA reads TGTGCCAGCAGCTCTGGGCGACTACGGGAGACCCAGTACTTC.

The chain carries TRBV6-6 and TRBJ2-5, with D possibly TRBD2 on 6 matching bases. This CDR3 is 15 amino acids long. V shed 0 bases and J shed 2 bases, with 10 bases lying between them. Per germline, CDR1 MNHNY and CDR2 SVGAGI (reference sequence). This chain's CDR3 is CASSYSDYSQETQYF. Written as DNA, the CDR3 is TGTGCCAGCAGTTACTCGGACTACTCTCAAGAGACCCAGTACTTC.

The chain carries TRBV5-6 and TRBJ1-4; tentative D call: TRBD1 (5 bases). Trimming pared 2 bases from V and 4 bases from J, leaving 12 bases between. This CDR3 is 15 amino acids long. Germline V gene lookup returns CDR1 SGHDT and CDR2 YYEEEE. The CDR3 DNA reads TGTGCCAGCAGCTTCTACACAGGCCATAATGAAAAACTGTTTTTT. It yields the protein CASSFYTGHNEKLFF.

The CDR3 loop reads CASSPGLAESYEQYF. CDR3 coding DNA: TGTGCCAGCAGTCCGGGACTAGCGGAGTCCTACGAGCAGTACTTC. This chain connects TRBV6-5 to TRBJ2-7, with 11 bases matching TRBD2. The CDR3 runs 15 residues. Per germline, CDR1 MNHEY and CDR2 SVGAGI. V dropped 5 bases and J dropped 1; count of bases not matched to a gene: 4.

The chain uses TRBV18 and TRBJ2-7, with D unresolved. The CDR3 contains 14 residues. The germline gives CDR1 KGHSH, CDR2 LQKENI. The ends were cut back, 2 bases at V and 1 base at J, with 9 bases in the middle. CDR3 bases: TGTGCCAGCTCACCAGGCCAGGATTCCTACGAGCAGTACTTC. Its translation is CASSPGQDSYEQYF.

This chain connects TRBV28 to TRBJ1-1, with 11 bases identical to TRBD1. Trimming took 2 bases from V and 5 from J; bases not matched to a gene: 16. Germline CDR1 and CDR2: MDHEN and SYDVKM. The CDR3 is 19 amino acids. In DNA form, the CDR3 reads TGTGCCAGCAGTTTACCCCAAGGACAGGGGGCCGGGGGAGGTACTGAAGCTTTCTTT. Its protein product is CASSLPQGQGAGGGTEAFF.

The J gene is TRBJ2-1, the V gene TRBV13, with TRBD1 matching 10 bases. V was clipped by 6 bases and J by 9 bases; unmatched bases: 11. In germline, CDR1 is PRHDT, CDR2 FYEKMQ (reference sequence). The CDR3 has 15 amino acids. This CDR3 is CASRHAGQGKGEQFF. CDR3 sequence (DNA): TGTGCCAGCAGGCACGCGGGACAGGGGAAGGGTGAGCAGTTCTTC.

The chain couples TRBV5-1 to TRBJ2-7; D is possibly TRBD2 (6 bases). CDR1 is SGHRS and CDR2 is YFSETQ in the germline V gene. V lost 1 base and J lost 2, with 13 bases in between. The CDR3 covers 15 residues. The CDR3 protein is CASSLLRGLAYEQYF. The CDR3 region has the DNA TGCGCCAGCAGCTTGTTGCGGGGTTTAGCCTACGAGCAGTACTTC.

This clone was counted only a few times. The V gene is TRBV18, the J gene TRBJ2-2; no definite D call. CDR3 length equals 11 residues. Deletions cut 6 bases from V and 8 bases from J, with 7 bases between. CDR1 is KGHSH, CDR2 LQKENI, per germline. The CDR3 loop reads CASSHRGELFF. The CDR3 nucleotides are TGTGCCAGCTCTCACCGGGGGGAGCTGTTTTTT.

This clone was seen only a few times. This chain joins TRBV11-2 and TRBJ1-2; D is undetermined. CDR3 length equals 15 residues. V was pared by 5 bases and J by 8 bases, with 21 bases between. Looked up from germline, CDR1 is SGHAT and CDR2 is FQNNGV. CDR3 residues: CASSPEANGGDGYTF. CDR3 DNA sequence: TGTGCCAGCAGCCCCGAAGCGAACGGCGGAGACGGCTACACCTTC.

The genes are TRBV6-5 and TRBJ2-7; 9 nucleotides match TRBD2. With V trimmed by 6 bases and J by 2 bases, 5 bases remained unmatched. This CDR3 comprises 14 residues. Per the germline V gene, CDR1 is MNHEY and CDR2 is SVGAGI. CDR3 nucleotides: TGTGCCAGCAGCCTTAGCGGGAGCGCCTACGAGCAGTACTTC. Amino acids: CASSLSGSAYEQYF.

The chain links TRBV30 to TRBJ2-7; 9 nucleotides agree with TRBD2. This CDR3 has 13 residues. J was trimmed by 5 bases and V by 4 bases; bases with no gene match: 6. The germline V gene has CDR1 GTSNPN and CDR2 SVGIG (reference sequence). The CDR3 DNA reads as TGTGCCTGGACAACCGCGGGGGGGCACGAGCAGTACTTC. Translation: CAWTTAGGHEQYF.

Turning to this clone: In the same sample, other DNA sequences code for this CDR3. The V gene is TRBV27, the J gene TRBJ1-2, with D tentatively TRBD1 (6 bases). The CDR3 is made up of 13 amino acids. Germline values: CDR1 MNHEY, CDR2 SMNVEV (reference sequence). V gave up 5 bases and J gave up 2 bases, with 9 bases separating them. CDR3 nucleotide sequence: TGTGCCAGCAGTCCGAGGGGGAACTATGGCTACACCTTC. Amino acids: CASSPRGNYGYTF.

This rearrangement joins TRBV15 to TRBJ2-7; 8 bases agree with TRBD2. The CDR3 consists of 15 residues. Per the germline V gene, CDR1 is LNHNV and CDR2 is YYDKDF (reference sequence). The V and J ends lost 1 base and 5 bases, in that order; junction bases with no gene match: 7. The CDR3 nucleotides are TGTGCCACCAGCAGAGCACGAGCGGGGGACGACGAGCAGTACTTC. Amino acid sequence: CATSRARAGDDEQYF. Full variable domain (missing parts from reference TRBV15 and TRBJ2-7): DAMVIQNPRYQVTQFGKPVTLSCSQTLNHNVMYWYQQKSSQAPKLLFHYYDKDFNNEADTPDNFQSRRPNTSFCFLDIRSPGLGDTAMYLCATSRARAGDDEQYFGPGTRLTVT.

The V and J genes are TRBV28 and TRBJ2-1, with D unresolved. The CDR3 loop spans 11 amino acids. V was pared by 5 bases and J by 6 bases, with 5 bases between. Germline CDR1 reads MDHEN; CDR2 reads SYDVKM. The CDR3 nucleotides are TGTGCCAGCAGTCTCCGCAATGAGCAGTTCTTC. Its translation: CASSLRNEQFF.

V is TRBV6-6 and J is TRBJ2-3; D is uncertain. The CDR3 runs to 11 residues. V was pared by 5 bases and J by 2 bases, with 2 bases between. In germline, CDR1 is MNHNY, CDR2 SVGAGI (reference sequence). The CDR3 here is CASSHTDTQYF. DNA for the CDR3: TGTGCCAGCAGTCACACAGATACGCAGTATTTT.

This chain joins TRBV28 and TRBJ1-5; 8 nucleotides agree with TRBD1. V lost 6 bases and J lost 3; bases outside the gene matches: 10. Germline CDR1 is MDHEN and CDR2 is SYDVKM. This CDR3 spans 16 amino acids. The CDR3 nucleotides read TGTGCCAGCAGAGTGGTCGGGACAGGTTACAATCAGCCCCAGCATTTT. Protein product: CASRVVGTGYNQPQHF.

The genes are TRBV28 and TRBJ2-5, with D perhaps matching TRBD1 (5 bases). CDR1 and CDR2 from the germline V gene are MDHEN and SYDVKM. Trimming shortened V by 4 bases and J by 3 bases, and 15 bases separated the two germline ends. There are 15 residues in the CDR3. Here the CDR3 DNA reads TGTGCCAGCAGTTCCTCGACAGCCTCAAAAGAGACCCAGTACTTC. It encodes CASSSSTASKETQYF.

In DNA form, the CDR3 reads TGTGCCACCCAGACTAGCGGGCTGCTCGGCGAGCAGTTCTTC. Translation gives CATQTSGLLGEQFF. The rearrangement links TRBV2 to TRBJ2-1, with 10 bases that match TRBD2. Germline CDR1 reads SNHLY; CDR2 reads FYNNEI. Trimming cost V 10 bases and J 10 bases; bases outside gene matches: 13. The CDR3 contains 14 residues.

This clone was counted a single time. The rearrangement links TRBV7-9 to TRBJ2-1, with 11 bases lining up with TRBD2. Trimming took 5 bases from V and 9 from J; bases not matched to a gene: 9. The CDR3 spans 15 residues. CDR1 is SEHNR, CDR2 FQNEAQ, per germline (reference sequence). CDR3 region: CASSLLAGVGGEQFF. The CDR3 nucleotides read TGTGCCAGCAGCCTACTAGCGGGAGTTGGAGGTGAGCAGTTCTTC.

The V and J genes are TRBV7-8 and TRBJ2-7; 11 bases are shared with TRBD2. Losses at the gene ends were 4 bases for V and 2 bases for J; bases not matched to a gene: 1. Germline CDR1 reads SGHVS; CDR2 reads FQNEAQ. The CDR3 is 14 amino acids. CDR3 in amino acids: CASSSGLAAYEQYF. DNA of the CDR3: TGTGCCAGCAGCTCGGGACTAGCGGCCTACGAGCAGTACTTC.

The chain combines TRBV7-3 with TRBJ2-1; perhaps TRBD2 as D (5 bases). The CDR3 consists of 13 residues. Trimming shortened V by 3 bases and J by 5 bases, and 8 bases separated the two germline ends. The germline CDR1 and CDR2 sequences are SGHTA and FQGTGA. CDR3 in amino acids: CASSFSGDNEQFF. The CDR3 coding sequence is TGTGCCAGCAGCTTTTCCGGGGACAATGAGCAGTTCTTC.